A selection of T cell receptor beta chains follows, all from one sample in a study of patients and donors after allogeneic stem cell transplantation. TCRdb reprocessed the RT-PCR reads via MiXCR and lists one record per CDR3 protein. The table lists 920,000 or so distinct CDR3 sequences, around 17% of them singletons, with roughly 6% in the top ten. Sequenced sample: blood, either unsorted or a sorted T cell fraction (not recorded which). These receptor sequences come from a human donor who was either an allogeneic HSCT recipient or a stem cell or donor lymphocyte infusion donor (not recorded which). It is not recorded whose cells these are; they may come from a transplant donor. Both conserved end residues are part of each CDR3. Each record gives: D gene, clone size, J gene, V gene, CDR3 protein, CDR3 DNA. A D gene is named only where the DNA matches it firmly. Rows give clone size only sometimes, using once, few, many, or a class for an expanded clone.

>TRBD1|-|TRBJ1-3|TRBV12-3/TRBV12-4
CASISGQGLSGNTIYF
TGTGCCAGCATCTCGGGACAGGGACTCTCTGGAAACACCATATATTTT
>-|-|TRBJ2-5|TRBV12-3/TRBV12-4
CPSRTDGAGQETQYF
TGTCCCAGCAGGACAGACGGGGCGGGACAAGAGACCCAGTACTTC
>-|few|TRBJ1-5|TRBV13
CASSFKPRGQPQHF
TGTGCCAGCAGCTTTAAACCTCGGGGTCAGCCCCAGCATTTT
>-|-|TRBJ1-5|TRBV9
CASSAQGGNQPQHF
TGTGCCAGCAGCGCACAGGGCGGCAATCAGCCCCAGCATTTT
>TRBD1|-|TRBJ2-7|TRBV7-2
CASSLDRGLSYEQYF
TGTGCCAGCAGCTTGGACAGGGGTCTTTCCTACGAGCAGTACTTC
>TRBD1|once|TRBJ1-1|TRBV6-5
CASSSLRQGTTEAFF
TGTGCCAGCAGTTCCCTCAGACAGGGGACCACTGAAGCTTTCTTT
>TRBD2|-|TRBJ2-3|TRBV25-1
CASSGTSGGSDTQYF
TGTGCCAGCAGTGGGACTAGCGGGGGGTCAGATACGCAGTATTTT
>-|many|TRBJ2-2|TRBV7-8
CASNRGTKYTGELFF
TGTGCCAGCAACCGGGGAACCAAGTACACCGGGGAGCTGTTTTTT
>TRBD2|-|TRBJ2-1|TRBV12-5
CASGLRLAGGPPYNEQFF
TGTGCTAGTGGTTTGAGGCTAGCGGGAGGCCCCCCCTACAATGAGCAGTTCTTC
>TRBD2|-|TRBJ2-3|TRBV5-1
CASSFLSIRTSGGHTDTQYF
TGCGCCAGCAGCTTCCTGTCTATCCGGACTAGCGGGGGCCACACAGATACGCAGTATTTT
>-|many|TRBJ2-7|TRBV4-1
CASSLAPAYEQYF
TGCGCCAGCAGCCTTGCACCCGCCTACGAGCAGTACTTC